This T cell receptor (beta chain) was found in a study of T cell clonotyping in hematopoietic cell transplantation. The CDR3 extends over 14 amino acids. Deletions cut 5 bases from V and 2 bases from J, with 10 bases between. Germline CDR1 reads MGHRA; CDR2 reads YSYEKL. Measured with immunoSEQ multiplex PCR; TCRdb has only the in-frame clones, and not every one. In the table there are about 43,000 clones, approximately 95% of which are singletons. This chain joins TRBV4-1 and TRBJ1-5, with D unresolved. This sequence was found in a man aged 25 to 40 in good health. Some clones in this sample may be carry-over from other donors' samples. Sample: peripheral blood mononuclear cells. The CDR3, as DNA: TGCGCCAGCAGCGAGGGTTTGGGCAATCAGCCCCAGCATTTT. This encodes CASSEGLGNQPQHF.